What follows are 5 T cell receptor beta chains derived from one specimen sequenced in a study of tumor-infiltrating lymphocytes in localized non-small cell lung cancer. Profiled with immunoSEQ multiplex PCR; TCRdb holds only in-frame clones, not every one. The sample carries 13,000 to 15,000 clones, about four fifths recorded once. The sample taken for sequencing was lung tumor tissue. The receptors were sampled from a human donor with non-small cell lung cancer.

The chain uses TRBV10-1 and TRBJ1-1, with 11 bases fitting TRBD1. The germline gives CDR1 WNHNN, CDR2 SYGVQD (reference sequence). V shed 3 bases, J shed 1 base, and the junction held 13 bases outside the gene matches. This CDR3 is built from 19 residues. The CDR3 DNA sequence: TGCGCCAGCAGTGACCTGCGCATGGGACAGGGGGGTGAGAACACTGAAGCTTTCTTT. It codes for CASSDLRMGQGGENTEAFF.

The chain joins TRBV7-2 to TRBJ2-7, with D unclear. CDR3 size: 13 residues. The V and J ends lost 3 bases and 0 bases respectively, with 6 bases between them. Germline V lookup: CDR1 SGHTA, CDR2 FQGNSA. CDR3 protein: CASSFANSYEQYF. CDR3 bases: TGTGCCAGCAGCTTCGCCAACTCCTACGAGCAGTACTTC.

This clone was found once. The chain carries TRBV5-5 and TRBJ2-1, with unresolved D. Germline CDR1 is SGHKS and CDR2 is YYEKEE (reference sequence). V lost 6 bases, J lost 7 bases, and 20 bases lay in between. This CDR3 has 15 residues. CDR3 DNA sequence: TGTGCCAGCACCTCCTTATCGCTTTCTTTTAATGAGCAGTTCTTC. This encodes CASTSLSLSFNEQFF.

The chain has TRBV5-5 and TRBJ2-3, with 13 bases lining up with TRBD2. Losses at the gene ends were 4 bases for V and 4 bases for J; bases not matched to a gene: 6. CDR1 is SGHKS, CDR2 YYEKEE, per germline (reference sequence). The CDR3 length is 16 residues. The CDR3 DNA reads as TGTGCCAGCAGCACTAGCGGGAGGGGAGTTCCAGATACGCAGTATTTT. It yields the protein CASSTSGRGVPDTQYF.

The chain couples TRBV28 to TRBJ2-3; a weak D match, TRBD2 (5 bases). V was pared by 4 bases and J by 0 bases, with 20 bases between. The CDR3 has 18 residues. Germline loops: CDR1 MDHEN, CDR2 SYDVKM. The CDR3 is CASSSPSTLRASTDTQYF. The DNA for the CDR3 is TGTGCCAGCAGTTCCCCCAGCACCTTGAGGGCTAGCACAGATACGCAGTATTTT.